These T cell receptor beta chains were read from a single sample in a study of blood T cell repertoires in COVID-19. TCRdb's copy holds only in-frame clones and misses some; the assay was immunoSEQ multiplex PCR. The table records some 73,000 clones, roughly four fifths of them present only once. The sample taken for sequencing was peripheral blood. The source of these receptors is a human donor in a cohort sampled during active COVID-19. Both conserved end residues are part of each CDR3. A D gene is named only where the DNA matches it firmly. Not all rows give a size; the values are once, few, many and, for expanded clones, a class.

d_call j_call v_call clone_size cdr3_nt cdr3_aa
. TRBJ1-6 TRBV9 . TGTGCCAGCAGCGTGGGAACAGGGAAGAGCTCCTATAATTCACCCCTCCACTTT CASSVGTGKSSYNSPLHF
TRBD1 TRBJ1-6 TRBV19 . TGTGCCAGTAGTGGAGGGACAGGGGTCTCACCCCTCCACTTT CASSGGTGVSPLHF
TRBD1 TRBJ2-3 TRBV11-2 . TGTGCCAGCAGCTTAAGACAGGGGGCAGTTACAGATACGCAGTATTTT CASSLRQGAVTDTQYF
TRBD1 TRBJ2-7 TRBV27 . TGTGCCAGCAGTTGGTCGGGACAGTCCTACGAGCAGTACTTC CASSWSGQSYEQYF
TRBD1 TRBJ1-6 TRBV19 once TGTGCCAGTAGTATTGGGACAGGGCTTAATTCACCCCTCCACTTT CASSIGTGLNSPLHF
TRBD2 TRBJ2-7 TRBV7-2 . TGTGCCAGCAGCTGGGGGCTAGCGGGAACCTACGAGCAGTACTTC CASSWGLAGTYEQYF
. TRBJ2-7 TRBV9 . TGTGCCAGCAGCGTTTCAGGGATCTCCTACGAGCAGTACTTC CASSVSGISYEQYF
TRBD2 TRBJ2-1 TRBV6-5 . TGTGCCAGCATCAGGGGGGCTAGCGGGGAAAATGAGCAGTTCTTC CASIRGASGENEQFF
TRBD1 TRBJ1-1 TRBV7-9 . TGTGCCAGCAGCCTCTTGGACAGGACGACAGAAGCTTTCTTT CASSLLDRTTEAFF
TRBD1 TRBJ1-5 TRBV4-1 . TGCGCCAGCAGCCAAGAAGGCAGGGGGAACAATCAGCCCCAGCATTTT CASSQEGRGNNQPQHF
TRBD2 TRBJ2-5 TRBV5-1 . TGCGCCAGCAGAGCGGGGGGGCCTCTAGCGGAGACCCAGTACTTC CASRAGGPLAETQYF
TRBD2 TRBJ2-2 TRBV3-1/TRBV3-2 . TGTGCCAGCAGCCAAGTGAGCGGGGCCGGGGAGCTGTTTTTT CASSQVSGAGELFF
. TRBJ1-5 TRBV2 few TGTGCCTGGGGGGTTGGCAATCAGCCCCAGCATTTT CAWGVGNQPQHF
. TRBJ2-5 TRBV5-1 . TGCGCCAGCAGCTTGGCCGGAGAGACCCAGTACTTC CASSLAGETQYF
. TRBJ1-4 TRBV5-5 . TGTGCCAGCAGACCCGGGACCGGGGGGATTGAAAAACTGTTTTTT CASRPGTGGIEKLFF
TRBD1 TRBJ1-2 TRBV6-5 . TGTGCCAGCAAAGACAGGGGTTCGGGCTACACCTTC CASKDRGSGYTF
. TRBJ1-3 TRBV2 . TGTGCCAGCAGTGAAGCTTTGGGGCTGGCAGGAAACACCATATATTTT CASSEALGLAGNTIYF
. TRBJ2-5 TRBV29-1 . TGCAGCGTTGAGCGGACCTCGCGAATCAGGGGACGTGAGACCCAGTACTTC CSVERTSRIRGRETQYF
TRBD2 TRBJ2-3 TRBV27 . TGTGCCAGCAGTGCCCTGACTAGCGGGGGGGCAGATACGCAGTATTTT CASSALTSGGADTQYF
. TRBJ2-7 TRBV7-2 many TGTGCCAGCAGCTTACAGACAAGCTCCTACGAGCAGTACTTC CASSLQTSSYEQYF
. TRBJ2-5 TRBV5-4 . TGTGCCAGCGGAAACAGGGGGGGGCGCGTAGAGACCCAGTACTTC CASGNRGGRVETQYF
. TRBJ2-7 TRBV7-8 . TGTGCCAGCAGCTTAGCCCTATCCTACGAGCAGTACTTC CASSLALSYEQYF
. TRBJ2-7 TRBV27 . TGTGCCAGCAGTTTACGGGGGTTGCAGTACTTC CASSLRGLQYF
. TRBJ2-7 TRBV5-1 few TGCGCCAGCAGCTTGGGTTCCGGGACTCAAGGCGAGCAGTACTTC CASSLGSGTQGEQYF
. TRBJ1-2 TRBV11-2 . TGTGCCAGCAGCTTAGAAGGGGTGATGGGCTACACCTTC CASSLEGVMGYTF
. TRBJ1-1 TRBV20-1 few TGCAGTGCTAGTAACAACATGAACACTGAAGCTTTCTTT CSASNNMNTEAFF
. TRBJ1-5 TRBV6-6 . TGTGCCAGCAATCGGGGAGGGATTCAGCCCCAGCATTTT CASNRGGIQPQHF
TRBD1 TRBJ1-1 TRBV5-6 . TGTGCCAGCAGCTGGGAGCAGGGGGCAGAAGCTTTCTTT CASSWEQGAEAFF
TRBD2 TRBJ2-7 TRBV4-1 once TGCGCCAGCAGCCAGGAGCGGGGGGACGAGCAGTACTTC CASSQERGDEQYF
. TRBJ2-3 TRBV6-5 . TGTGCCAGCAGTTACGACAGTAGTTCTAGCACAGATACGCAGTATTTT CASSYDSSSSTDTQYF
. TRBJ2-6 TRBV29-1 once TGCAGCGTTGGAGATCTGGACACCGCTCTGCCTGGGGCCAACGTCCTGACTTTC CSVGDLDTALPGANVLTF
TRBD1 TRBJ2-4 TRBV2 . TGTGCCAGCAGTGAGGACAGGGGGGTAAGGTTTCAGTACTTC CASSEDRGVRFQYF
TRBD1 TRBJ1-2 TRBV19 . TGTGCCAGTAGTATAGTTGGGACAGCTAACTATGGCTACACCTTC CASSIVGTANYGYTF
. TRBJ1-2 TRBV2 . TGTGCCAGCAGTGCCAGGGGCGTATTCGGCTATGGCTACACCTTC CASSARGVFGYGYTF
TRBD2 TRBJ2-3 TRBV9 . TGTGCCAGCAGCGTAGATGGCGGGGGATCCACAGATACGCAGTATTTT CASSVDGGGSTDTQYF
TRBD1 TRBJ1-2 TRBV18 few TGTGCCAGCTCACCAGACAGGGCGGATGGCTACACCTTC CASSPDRADGYTF
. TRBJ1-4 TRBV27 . TGTGCCAGCAGAGGTTGGGGGGAAAGTGAAAAACTGTTTTTT CASRGWGESEKLFF
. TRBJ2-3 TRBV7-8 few TGTGCCAGCAGCTTCTCCGGGATCACAGATACGCAGTATTTT CASSFSGITDTQYF
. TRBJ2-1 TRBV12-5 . TGTGCTAGTGGCATCCACTATGAGCAGTTCTTC CASGIHYEQFF
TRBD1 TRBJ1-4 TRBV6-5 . TGTGCCAGCAATGGACAGGGAACTAATGAAAAACTGTTTTTT CASNGQGTNEKLFF
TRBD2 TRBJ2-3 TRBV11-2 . TGTGCCAGCAGCTCTTGGGGACTAAGCACAGATACGCAGTATTTT CASSSWGLSTDTQYF
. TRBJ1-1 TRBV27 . TGTGCCAGCAGGGCCCATTTGGACACTGAAGCTTTCTTT CASRAHLDTEAFF
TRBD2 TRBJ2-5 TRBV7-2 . TGTGCCAGCAGCCACACGGGGGGGCCGGCGACCCAGTACTTC CASSHTGGPATQYF
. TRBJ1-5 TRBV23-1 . TGCGCCAGCAGTCACTCCAGGAACGGGACATCTTGTAATCAGCCCCAGCATTTT CASSHSRNGTSCNQPQHF
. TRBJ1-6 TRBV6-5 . TGTGCCAGCAGTTACTCGATCAGGGGTGATTCACCCCTCCACTTT CASSYSIRGDSPLHF
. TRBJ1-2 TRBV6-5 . TGTGCCAGCATTCTCGTTAGGGGCTATGGCTACACCTTC CASILVRGYGYTF
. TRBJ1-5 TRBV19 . TGTGCCAGTAGTATAGGGGGGGGCAGGCATAGCAATCAGCCCCAGCATTTT CASSIGGGRHSNQPQHF
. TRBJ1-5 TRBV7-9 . TGTGCCAGCAGCTTAGGAAGGGGAAGCAATCAGCCCCAGCATTTT CASSLGRGSNQPQHF
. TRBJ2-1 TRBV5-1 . TGCGCCAGCAGCTTGGCTGGGGGCTATGAGCAGTTCTTC CASSLAGGYEQFF
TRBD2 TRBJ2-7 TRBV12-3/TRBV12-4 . TGTGCCAGCGGGGTCGGACTAGAAAATTGGCAGTACTTC CASGVGLENWQYF
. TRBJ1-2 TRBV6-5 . TGTGCCAGCAGTTACTTGCCCCCCGACATAAACTATGGCTACACCTTC CASSYLPPDINYGYTF
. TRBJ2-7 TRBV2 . TGTGCCAGCAGTGAGACTGACAGTCCCTACGAGCAGTACTTC CASSETDSPYEQYF
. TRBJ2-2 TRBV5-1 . TGCGCCAGCAGCTTCGGAGGGGAGGTCACCGGGGAGCTGTTTTTT CASSFGGEVTGELFF
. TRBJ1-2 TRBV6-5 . TGTGCCAGCAGTTACTCGAGCCAGGCGAGCTATGGCTACACCTTC CASSYSSQASYGYTF
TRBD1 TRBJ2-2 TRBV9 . TGTGCCAGCAAGGCGGGACAGGGTATCACCGGGGAGCTGTTTTTT CASKAGQGITGELFF